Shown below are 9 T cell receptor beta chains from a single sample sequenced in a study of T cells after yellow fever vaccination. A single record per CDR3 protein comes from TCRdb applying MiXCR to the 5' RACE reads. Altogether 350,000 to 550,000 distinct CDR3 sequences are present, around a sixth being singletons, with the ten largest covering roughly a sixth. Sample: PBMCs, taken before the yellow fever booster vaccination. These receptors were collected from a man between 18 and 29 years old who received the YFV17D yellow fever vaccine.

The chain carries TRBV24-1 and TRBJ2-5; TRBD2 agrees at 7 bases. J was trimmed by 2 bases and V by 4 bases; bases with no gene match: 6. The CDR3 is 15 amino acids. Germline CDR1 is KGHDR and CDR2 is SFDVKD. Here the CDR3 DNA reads TGTGCCACCAGTGACCACCTAGCGGAGCAAGAGACCCAGTACTTC. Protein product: CATSDHLAEQETQYF.

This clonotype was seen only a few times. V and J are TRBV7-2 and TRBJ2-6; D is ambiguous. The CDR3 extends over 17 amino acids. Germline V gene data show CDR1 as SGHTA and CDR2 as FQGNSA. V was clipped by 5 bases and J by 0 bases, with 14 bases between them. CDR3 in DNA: TGTGCCAGCAGCCGATATTCACGGGTCTCTGGGGCCAACGTCCTGACTTTC. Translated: CASSRYSRVSGANVLTF.

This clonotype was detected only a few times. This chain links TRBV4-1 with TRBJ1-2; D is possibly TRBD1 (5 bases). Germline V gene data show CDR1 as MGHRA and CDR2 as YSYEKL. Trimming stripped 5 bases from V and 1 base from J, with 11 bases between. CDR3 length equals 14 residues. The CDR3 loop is CASSFGGDNYGYTF. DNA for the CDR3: TGCGCCAGCAGCTTTGGGGGGGATAACTATGGCTACACCTTC.

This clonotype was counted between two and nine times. CDR3 protein: CASSQGPNFEKLFF. In nucleotides, the CDR3 is TGCGCCAGCAGCCAAGGTCCCAACTTCGAAAAACTGTTTTTT. V and J are TRBV4-1 and TRBJ1-4; D not resolved. Germline V gives CDR1 MGHRA, CDR2 YSYEKL. The CDR3 sequence is 14 residues long. Trimming stripped 1 base from V and 8 bases from J, with 11 bases between.

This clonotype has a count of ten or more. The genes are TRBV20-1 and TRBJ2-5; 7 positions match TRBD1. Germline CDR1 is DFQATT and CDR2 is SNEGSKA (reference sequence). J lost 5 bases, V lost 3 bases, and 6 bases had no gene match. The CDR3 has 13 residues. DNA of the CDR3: TGCAGTGCTAGGACAGGGTCGGGTGAGACCCAGTACTTC. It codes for CSARTGSGETQYF.

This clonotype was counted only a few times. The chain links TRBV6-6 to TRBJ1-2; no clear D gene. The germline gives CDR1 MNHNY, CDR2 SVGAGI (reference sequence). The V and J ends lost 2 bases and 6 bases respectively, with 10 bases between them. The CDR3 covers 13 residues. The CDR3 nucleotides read TGTGCCAGCAGTTACCGACCCCGTGATGGCTACACCTTC. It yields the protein CASSYRPRDGYTF.

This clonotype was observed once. CDR3 in amino acids: CANRDGYTF. Written as DNA, the CDR3 is TGTGCCAACAGGGATGGCTACACCTTC. This chain connects TRBV2 to TRBJ1-2; TRBD1 might be the D (6 bases). Germline CDR1 and CDR2: SNHLY and FYNNEI. The germline V and J ends were trimmed by 10 bases and 6 bases, with 6 bases remaining between them. CDR3 length: 9 residues.

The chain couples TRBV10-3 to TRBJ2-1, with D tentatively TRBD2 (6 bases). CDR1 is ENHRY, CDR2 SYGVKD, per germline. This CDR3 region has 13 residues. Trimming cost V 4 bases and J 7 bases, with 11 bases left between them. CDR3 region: CAISGTTENEQFF. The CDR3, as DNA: TGTGCCATCAGTGGGACTACTGAAAATGAGCAGTTCTTC.

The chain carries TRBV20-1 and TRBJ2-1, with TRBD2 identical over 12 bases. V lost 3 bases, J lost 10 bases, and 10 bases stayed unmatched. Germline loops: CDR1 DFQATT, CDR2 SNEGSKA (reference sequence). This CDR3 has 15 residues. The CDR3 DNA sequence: TGCAGTGCTAGCCCTGCGCTAGCGGGGGGGATGGAGCAGTTCTTC. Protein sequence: CSASPALAGGMEQFF.